This T cell receptor beta chain was captured in a study of control samples from healthy donors and cancer patients. Using immunoSEQ multiplex PCR, the repertoire was profiled, and TCRdb retains in-frame clones only, with some absent. The repertoire holds tens of thousands of clones, with roughly 90% as singletons. Germline loops: CDR1 SGHRS, CDR2 YFSETQ. The CDR3 is made up of 14 amino acids. Germline trimming cut 2 bases from V and 7 bases from J; bases unmatched to any gene: 9. This clone was seen once. V gene TRBV5-1 combines with J gene TRBJ2-7; 7 bases line up with TRBD1. This sequence originates from a man aged 40-49 years with colorectal cancer. The sequenced sample was PBMCs. CDR3 sequence reads: CASSFIQGTGEQYF. CDR3 DNA: TGCGCCAGCAGCTTTATACAGGGGACGGGTGAGCAGTACTTC.